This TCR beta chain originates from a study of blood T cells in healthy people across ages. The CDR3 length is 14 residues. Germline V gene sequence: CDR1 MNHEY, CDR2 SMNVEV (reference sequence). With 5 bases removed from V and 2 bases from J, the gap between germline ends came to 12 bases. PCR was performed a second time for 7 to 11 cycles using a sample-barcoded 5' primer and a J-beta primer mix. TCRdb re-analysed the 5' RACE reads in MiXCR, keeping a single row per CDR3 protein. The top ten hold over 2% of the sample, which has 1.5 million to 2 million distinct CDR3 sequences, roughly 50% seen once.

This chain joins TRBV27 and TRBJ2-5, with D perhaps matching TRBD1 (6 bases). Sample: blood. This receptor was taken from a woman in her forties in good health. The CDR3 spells CASSRNQGQETQYF. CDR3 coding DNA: TGTGCCAGCAGTAGAAACCAGGGGCAAGAGACCCAGTACTTC.